The clone carrying this T cell receptor (beta chain) was seen more than once but under ten times. The antigen is unknown. This sample was taken from a study of T cell repertoires in urothelial bladder cancer. The CDR3 is 17 residues long. V lost 7 bases and J lost 2; bases outside the gene matches: 11. The V gene's germline CDR1 is SEHNR and CDR2 FQNEAQ (reference sequence). The study, taken as a whole, reports: One T-cell clone reached up to roughly 15% of carcinoma infiltrating lymphocytes.

The table came from immunoSEQ multiplex PCR; TCRdb's copy has only in-frame clones and leaves some out. The sample carries some 11,000 clones, roughly 72% recorded once. The rearrangement uses TRBV7-9 and TRBJ2-1, with 10 nucleotides matching TRBD2. The TCR sequence derives from a human donor with a benign inflammatory bladder lesion. Sequenced material: tumor-infiltrating cells from bladder cancer. The CDR3 bases are TGTGCCAGCAACCAACCGAGCGGGGGGGCCACCTACAATGAGCAGTTCTTC. Translating gives CASNQPSGGATYNEQFF.